The entry that follows covers one T cell receptor (beta chain) sequence. The sample comes from a study of blood T cell repertoires in COVID-19. Study as a whole: Acute and convalescent COVID-19 specimens originated in the United States, Italy and Spain. Sample material is recorded as cDNA or gDNA derived from T cells, B-cell-depleted T cells, or PBMCs.

CDR3 length: 16 amino acids. Looked up from germline, CDR1 is MGHDK and CDR2 is SYGVNS. V lost 6 bases, J lost 4 bases, and 7 bases stayed unmatched. Those enrolled, adults aged roughly 18 to 95 years, came from 24 US areas. Membership in each cohort depended on participant-reported clinical history. Clones were sequenced by immunoSEQ multiplex PCR, and TCRdb holds only the in-frame ones, with some missing. The profile shows 200,000 or so clones, less than 90% of them singletons. This TCR was recovered from a woman aged 25 to 39 who had recovered from COVID-19. V gene TRBV25-1 combines with J gene TRBJ2-3; 13 positions match TRBD2. The sequenced sample consisted of PBMCs or T cells enriched from blood (not recorded which). The CDR3 DNA follows: TGTGCCAGCAGCCCCCGGACTAGCGGGGGAGCAGATACGCAGTATTTT. Its translation: CASSPRTSGGADTQYF. Using reference TRBV25-1 and TRBJ2-3 for the parts outside the CDR3, the full variable domain is EADIYQTPRYLVIGTGKKITLECSQTMGHDKMYWYQQDPGMELHLIHYSYGVNSTEKGDLSSESTVSRIRTEHFPLTLESARPSHTSQYLCASSPRTSGGADTQYFGPGTRLTVL.